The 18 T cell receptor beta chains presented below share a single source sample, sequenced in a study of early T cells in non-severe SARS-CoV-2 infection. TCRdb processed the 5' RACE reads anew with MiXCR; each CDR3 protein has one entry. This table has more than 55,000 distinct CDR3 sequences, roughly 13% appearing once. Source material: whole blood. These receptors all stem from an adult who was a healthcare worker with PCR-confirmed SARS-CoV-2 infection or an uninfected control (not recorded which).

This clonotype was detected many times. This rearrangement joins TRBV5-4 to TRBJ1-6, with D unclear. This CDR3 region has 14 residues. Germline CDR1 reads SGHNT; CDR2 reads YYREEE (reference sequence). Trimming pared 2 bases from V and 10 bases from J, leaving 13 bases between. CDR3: CASSFELRGSPLHF. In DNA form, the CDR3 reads TGTGCCAGCAGCTTTGAACTGAGAGGCTCACCCCTCCACTTT.

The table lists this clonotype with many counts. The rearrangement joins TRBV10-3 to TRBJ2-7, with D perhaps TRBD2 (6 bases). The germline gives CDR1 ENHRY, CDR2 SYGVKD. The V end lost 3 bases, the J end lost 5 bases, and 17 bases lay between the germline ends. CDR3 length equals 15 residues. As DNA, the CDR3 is TGTGCCATCAGTGACTCCGCGGGGCATCCTAACGAGCAGTACTTC. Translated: CAISDSAGHPNEQYF.

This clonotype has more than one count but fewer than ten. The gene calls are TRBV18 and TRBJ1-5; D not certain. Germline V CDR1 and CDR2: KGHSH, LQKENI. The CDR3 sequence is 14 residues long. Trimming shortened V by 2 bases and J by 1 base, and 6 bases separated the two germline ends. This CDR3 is CASSPTQSNQPQHF. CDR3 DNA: TGTGCCAGCTCACCAACACAGAGCAATCAGCCCCAGCATTTT.

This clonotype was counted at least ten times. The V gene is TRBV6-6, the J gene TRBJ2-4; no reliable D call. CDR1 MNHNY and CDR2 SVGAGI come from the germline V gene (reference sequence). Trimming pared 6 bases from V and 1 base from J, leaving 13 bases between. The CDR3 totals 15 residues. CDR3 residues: CASSKGLGAKNIQYF. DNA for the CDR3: TGTGCCAGCAGCAAAGGGCTCGGGGCCAAAAACATTCAGTACTTC.

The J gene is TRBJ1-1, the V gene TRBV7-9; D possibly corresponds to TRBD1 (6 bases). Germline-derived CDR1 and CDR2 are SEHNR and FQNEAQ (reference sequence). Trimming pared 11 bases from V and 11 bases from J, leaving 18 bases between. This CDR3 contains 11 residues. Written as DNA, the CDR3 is TGTGCCCTCATCAGGGGTCCGGCGGCTTTCTTT. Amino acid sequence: CALIRGPAAFF.

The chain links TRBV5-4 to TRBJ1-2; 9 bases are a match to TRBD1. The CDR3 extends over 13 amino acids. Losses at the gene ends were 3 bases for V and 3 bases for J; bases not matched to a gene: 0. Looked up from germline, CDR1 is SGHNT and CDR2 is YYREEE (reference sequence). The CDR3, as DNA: TGTGCCAGCAGCTGGACAGGGGACTATGGCTACACCTTC. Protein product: CASSWTGDYGYTF.

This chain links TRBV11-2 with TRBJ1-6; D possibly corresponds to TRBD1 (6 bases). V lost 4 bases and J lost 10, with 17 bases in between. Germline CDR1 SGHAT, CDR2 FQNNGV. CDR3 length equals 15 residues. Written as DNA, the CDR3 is TGTGCCAGCAGCTGGGCCTGGGGACATGGATCACCCCTCCACTTT. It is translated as CASSWAWGHGSPLHF.

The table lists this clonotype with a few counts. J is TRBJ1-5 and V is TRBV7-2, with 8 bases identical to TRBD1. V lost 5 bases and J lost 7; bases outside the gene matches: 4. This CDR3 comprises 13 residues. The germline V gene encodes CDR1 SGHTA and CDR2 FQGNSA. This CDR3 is CASSRDRSQPQHF. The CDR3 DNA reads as TGTGCCAGCAGCCGGGACAGGTCGCAGCCCCAGCATTTT.

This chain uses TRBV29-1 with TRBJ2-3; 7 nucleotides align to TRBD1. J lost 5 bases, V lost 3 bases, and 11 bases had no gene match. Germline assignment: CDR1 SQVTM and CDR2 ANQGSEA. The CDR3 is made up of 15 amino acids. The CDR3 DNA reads TGCAGCGTTGACCTGTTAGAGACAGGGTTAGATACGCAGTATTTT. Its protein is CSVDLLETGLDTQYF.

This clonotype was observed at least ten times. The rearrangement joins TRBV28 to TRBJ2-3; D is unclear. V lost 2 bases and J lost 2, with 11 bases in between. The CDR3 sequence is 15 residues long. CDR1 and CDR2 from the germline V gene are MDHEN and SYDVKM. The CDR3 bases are TGTGCCAGCAGTTTACGCCCCTACTCCACAGATACGCAGTATTTT. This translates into CASSLRPYSTDTQYF. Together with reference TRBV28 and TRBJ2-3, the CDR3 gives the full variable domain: DVKVTQSSRYLVKRTGEKVFLECVQDMDHENMFWYRQDPGLGLRLIYFSYDVKMKEKGDIPEGYSVSREKKERFSLILESASTNQTSMYLCASSLRPYSTDTQYFGPGTRLTVL.

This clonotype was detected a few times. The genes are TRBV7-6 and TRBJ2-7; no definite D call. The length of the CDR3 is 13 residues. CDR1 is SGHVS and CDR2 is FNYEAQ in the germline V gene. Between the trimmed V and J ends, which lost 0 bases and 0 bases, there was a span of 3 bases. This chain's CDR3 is CASSLASSYEQYF. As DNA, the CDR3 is TGTGCCAGCAGCTTAGCGAGCTCCTACGAGCAGTACTTC.

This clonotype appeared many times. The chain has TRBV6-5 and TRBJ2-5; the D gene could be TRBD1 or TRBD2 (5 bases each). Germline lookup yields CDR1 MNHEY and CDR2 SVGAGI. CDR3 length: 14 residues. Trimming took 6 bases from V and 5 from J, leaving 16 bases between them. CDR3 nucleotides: TGTGCCAGCAGCTCCGTCGGGACGCAGGAGACCCAGTACTTC. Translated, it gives CASSSVGTQETQYF.

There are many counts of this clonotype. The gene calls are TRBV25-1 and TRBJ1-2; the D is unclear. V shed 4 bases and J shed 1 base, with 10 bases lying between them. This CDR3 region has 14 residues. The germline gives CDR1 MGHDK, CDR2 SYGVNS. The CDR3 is CASSVQSHNYGYTF. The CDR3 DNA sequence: TGTGCCAGCAGTGTGCAGAGTCATAACTATGGCTACACCTTC.

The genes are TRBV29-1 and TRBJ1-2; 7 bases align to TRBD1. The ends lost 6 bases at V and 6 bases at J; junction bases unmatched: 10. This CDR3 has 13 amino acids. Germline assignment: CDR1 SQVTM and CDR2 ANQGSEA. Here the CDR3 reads CSVLNQGDNGYTF. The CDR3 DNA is TGCAGCGTCTTAAACCAGGGGGACAATGGCTACACCTTC.

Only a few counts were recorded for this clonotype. CDR3 nucleotide sequence: TGTGCCAGCATTCTCGGGACTGACTCCTACGAGCAGTACTTC. Its translation is CASILGTDSYEQYF. The V and J genes are TRBV2 and TRBJ2-7; a possible D gene is TRBD2 (6 bases). This CDR3 has 14 residues. With 7 bases removed from V and 0 bases from J, the gap between germline ends came to 13 bases. Germline V CDR1 and CDR2: SNHLY, FYNNEI.

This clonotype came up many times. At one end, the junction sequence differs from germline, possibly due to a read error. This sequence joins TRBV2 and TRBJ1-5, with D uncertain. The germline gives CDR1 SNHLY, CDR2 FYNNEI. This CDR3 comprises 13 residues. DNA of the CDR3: TGTGCCAGCAGTGAAGTCCGGGTTCAGGCCCAGCATTTT. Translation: CASSEVRVQAQHF.

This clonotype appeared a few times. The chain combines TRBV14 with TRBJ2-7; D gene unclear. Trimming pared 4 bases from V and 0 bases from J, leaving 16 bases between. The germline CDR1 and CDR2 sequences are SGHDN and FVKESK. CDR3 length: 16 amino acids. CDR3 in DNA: TGTGCCAGCAGCCCCCCAGGTCAGGAGAGCTCCTACGAGCAGTACTTC. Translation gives CASSPPGQESSYEQYF.

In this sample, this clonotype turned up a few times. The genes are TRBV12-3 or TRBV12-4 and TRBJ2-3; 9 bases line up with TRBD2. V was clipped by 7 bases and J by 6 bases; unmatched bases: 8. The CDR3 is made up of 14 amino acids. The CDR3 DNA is TGTGCCAGCAAACTGGCGGGGGGGCTTGATACGCAGTATTTT. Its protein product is CASKLAGGLDTQYF.